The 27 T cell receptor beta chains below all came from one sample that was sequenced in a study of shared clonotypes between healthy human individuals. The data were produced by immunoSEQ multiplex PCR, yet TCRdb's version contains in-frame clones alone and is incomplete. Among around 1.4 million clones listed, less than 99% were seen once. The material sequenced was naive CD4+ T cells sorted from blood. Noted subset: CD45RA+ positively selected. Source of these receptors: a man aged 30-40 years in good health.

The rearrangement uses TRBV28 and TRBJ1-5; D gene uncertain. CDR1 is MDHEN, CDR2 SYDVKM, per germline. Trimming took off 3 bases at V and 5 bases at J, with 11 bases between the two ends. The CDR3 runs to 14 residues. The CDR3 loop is CASSLFAGDQPQHF. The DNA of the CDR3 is TGTGCCAGCAGTTTGTTTGCCGGGGATCAGCCCCAGCATTTT. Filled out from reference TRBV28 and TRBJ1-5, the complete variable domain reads DVKVTQSSRYLVKRTGEKVFLECVQDMDHENMFWYRQDPGLGLRLIYFSYDVKMKEKGDIPEGYSVSREKKERFSLILESASTNQTSMYLCASSLFAGDQPQHFGDGTRLSIL.

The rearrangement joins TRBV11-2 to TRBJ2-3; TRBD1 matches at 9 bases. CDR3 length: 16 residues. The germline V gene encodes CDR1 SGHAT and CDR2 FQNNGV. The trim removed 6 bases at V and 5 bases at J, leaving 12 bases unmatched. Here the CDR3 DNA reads TGTGCCAGCAGTTCTCGCCGGGACAGGGAAAAAGATACGCAGTATTTT. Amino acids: CASSSRRDREKDTQYF.

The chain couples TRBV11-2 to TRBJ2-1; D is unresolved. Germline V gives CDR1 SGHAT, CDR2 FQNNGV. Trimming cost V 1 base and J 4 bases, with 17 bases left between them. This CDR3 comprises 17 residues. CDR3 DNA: TGTGCCAGCAGCTTAGGCCCAGCTCGGCTGAGTTACAATGAGCAGTTCTTC. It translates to CASSLGPARLSYNEQFF.

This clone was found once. The CDR3 DNA follows: TGCGCCAGCAGCTTTACTAGCGGGAGCGGAGAGACCCAGTACTTC. Translating it yields CASSFTSGSGETQYF. The V and J genes are TRBV5-1 and TRBJ2-5, with TRBD2 matching over 11 bases. The CDR3 has 15 residues. Losses at the gene ends were 2 bases for V and 4 bases for J; bases not matched to a gene: 4. The germline V gene has CDR1 SGHRS and CDR2 YFSETQ.

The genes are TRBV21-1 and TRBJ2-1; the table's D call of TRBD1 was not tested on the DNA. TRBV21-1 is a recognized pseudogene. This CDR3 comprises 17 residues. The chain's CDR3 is CASSKVNSPLIYNEQFF. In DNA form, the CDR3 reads TGTGCCAGCAGCAAAGTCAACAGTCCCCTTATCTACAATGAGCAGTTCTTC.

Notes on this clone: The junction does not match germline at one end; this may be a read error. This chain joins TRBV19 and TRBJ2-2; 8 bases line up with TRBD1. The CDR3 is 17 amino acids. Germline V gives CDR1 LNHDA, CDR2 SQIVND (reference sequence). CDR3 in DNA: TGTGCCAGTAGTATAGCGCGGCAGGGGGCGAAGACCGGGGAGCTGTTTTTT. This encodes CASSIARQGAKTGELFF.

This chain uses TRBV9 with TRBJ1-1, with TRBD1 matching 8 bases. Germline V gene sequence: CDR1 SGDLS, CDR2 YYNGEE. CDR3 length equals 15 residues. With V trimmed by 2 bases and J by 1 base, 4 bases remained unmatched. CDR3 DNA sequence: TGTGCCAGCAGCGTTACGGGACAGGAGAACACTGAAGCTTTCTTT. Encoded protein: CASSVTGQENTEAFF.

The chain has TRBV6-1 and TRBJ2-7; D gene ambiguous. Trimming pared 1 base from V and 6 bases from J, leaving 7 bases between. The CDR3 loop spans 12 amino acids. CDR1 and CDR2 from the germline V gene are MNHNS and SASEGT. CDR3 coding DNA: TGTGCCAGCAGTGAAGTGCCCATCGAGCAGTACTTC. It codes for CASSEVPIEQYF.

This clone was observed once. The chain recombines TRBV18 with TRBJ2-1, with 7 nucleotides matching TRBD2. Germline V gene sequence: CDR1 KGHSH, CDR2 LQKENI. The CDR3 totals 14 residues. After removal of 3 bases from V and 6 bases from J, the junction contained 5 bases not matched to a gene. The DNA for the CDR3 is TGTGCCAGCTCACCGTTGTCGGGGGGCAATGAGCAGTTCTTC. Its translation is CASSPLSGGNEQFF.

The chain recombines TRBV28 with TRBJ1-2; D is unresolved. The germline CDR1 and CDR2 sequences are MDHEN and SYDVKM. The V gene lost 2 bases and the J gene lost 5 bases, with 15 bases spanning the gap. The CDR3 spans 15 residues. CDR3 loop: CASSLVGSGIYGYTF. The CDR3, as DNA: TGTGCCAGCAGTTTAGTAGGGAGCGGGATTTATGGCTACACCTTC.

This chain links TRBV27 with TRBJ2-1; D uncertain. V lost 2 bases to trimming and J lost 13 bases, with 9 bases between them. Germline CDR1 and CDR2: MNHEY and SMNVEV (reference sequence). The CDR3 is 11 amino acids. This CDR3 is CASSLAASQFF. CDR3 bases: TGTGCCAGCAGTTTAGCCGCGTCCCAGTTCTTC.

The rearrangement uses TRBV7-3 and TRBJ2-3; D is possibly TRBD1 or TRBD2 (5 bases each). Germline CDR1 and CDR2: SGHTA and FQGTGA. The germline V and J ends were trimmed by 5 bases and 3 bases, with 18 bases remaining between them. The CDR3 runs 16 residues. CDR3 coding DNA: TGTGCCAGCAGCCCCGGGGACCCACGAACTACAGATACGCAGTATTTT. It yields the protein CASSPGDPRTTDTQYF.

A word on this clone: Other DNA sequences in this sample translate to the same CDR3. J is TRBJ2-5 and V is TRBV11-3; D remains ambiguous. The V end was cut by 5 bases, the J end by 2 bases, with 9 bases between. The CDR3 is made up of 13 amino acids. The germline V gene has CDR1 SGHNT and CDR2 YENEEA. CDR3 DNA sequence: TGTGCCAGCAGCCCCCTGGGACAAGAGACCCAGTACTTC. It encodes CASSPLGQETQYF.

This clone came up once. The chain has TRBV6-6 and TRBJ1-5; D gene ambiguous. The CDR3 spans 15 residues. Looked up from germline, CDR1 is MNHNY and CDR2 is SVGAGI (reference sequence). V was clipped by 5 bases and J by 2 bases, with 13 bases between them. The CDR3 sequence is CASSPRTGGNQPQHF. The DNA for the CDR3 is TGTGCCAGCAGTCCTAGGACCGGGGGCAATCAGCCCCAGCATTTT.

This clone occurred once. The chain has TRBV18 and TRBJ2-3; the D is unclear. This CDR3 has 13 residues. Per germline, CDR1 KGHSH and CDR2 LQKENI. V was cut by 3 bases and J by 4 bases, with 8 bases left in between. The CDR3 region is CASSPQLADTQYF. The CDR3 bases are TGTGCCAGCTCACCCCAGTTAGCAGATACGCAGTATTTT.

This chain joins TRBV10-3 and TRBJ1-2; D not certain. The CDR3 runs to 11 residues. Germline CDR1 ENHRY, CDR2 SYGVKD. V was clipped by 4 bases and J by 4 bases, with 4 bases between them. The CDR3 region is CAISGVYGYTF. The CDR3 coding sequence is TGTGCCATCAGTGGGGTCTATGGCTACACCTTC.

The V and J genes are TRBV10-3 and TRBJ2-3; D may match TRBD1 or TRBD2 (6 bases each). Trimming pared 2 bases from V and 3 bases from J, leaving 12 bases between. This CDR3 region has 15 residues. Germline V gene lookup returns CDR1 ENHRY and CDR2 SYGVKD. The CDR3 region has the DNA TGTGCCATCAGTGAGCCAGGGGAGGTTACAGATACGCAGTATTTT. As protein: CAISEPGEVTDTQYF.

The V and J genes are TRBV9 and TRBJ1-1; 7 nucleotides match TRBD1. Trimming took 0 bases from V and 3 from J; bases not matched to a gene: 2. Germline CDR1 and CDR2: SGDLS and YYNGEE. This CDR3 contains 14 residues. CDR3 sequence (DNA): TGTGCCAGCAGCGTAGTAGACAGGGACACTGAAGCTTTCTTT. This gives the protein CASSVVDRDTEAFF. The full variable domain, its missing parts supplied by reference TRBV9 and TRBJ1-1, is DSGVTQTPKHLITATGQRVTLRCSPRSGDLSVYWYQQSLDQGLQFLIQYYNGEERAKGNILERFSAQQFPDLHSELNLSSLELGDSALYFCASSVVDRDTEAFFGQGTRLTVV.

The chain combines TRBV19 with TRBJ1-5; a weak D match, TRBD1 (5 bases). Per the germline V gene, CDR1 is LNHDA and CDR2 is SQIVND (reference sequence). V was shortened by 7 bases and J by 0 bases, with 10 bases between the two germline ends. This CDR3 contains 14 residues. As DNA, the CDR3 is TGTGCCAGTATGGGCAGGGCTAGCAATCAGCCCCAGCATTTT. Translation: CASMGRASNQPQHF.

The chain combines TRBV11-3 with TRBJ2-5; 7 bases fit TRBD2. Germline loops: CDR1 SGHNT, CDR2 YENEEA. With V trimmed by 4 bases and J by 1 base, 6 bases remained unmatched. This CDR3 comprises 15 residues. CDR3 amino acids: CASSSGRVGQETQYF. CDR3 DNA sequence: TGTGCCAGCAGCTCGGGGAGGGTGGGCCAAGAGACCCAGTACTTC.

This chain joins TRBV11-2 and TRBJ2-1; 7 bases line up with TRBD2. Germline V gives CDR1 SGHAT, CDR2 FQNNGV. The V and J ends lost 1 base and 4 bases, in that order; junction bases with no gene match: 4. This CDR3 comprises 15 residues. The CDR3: CASSLGREWYNEQFF. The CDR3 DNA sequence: TGTGCCAGCAGCTTAGGGCGGGAGTGGTACAATGAGCAGTTCTTC.

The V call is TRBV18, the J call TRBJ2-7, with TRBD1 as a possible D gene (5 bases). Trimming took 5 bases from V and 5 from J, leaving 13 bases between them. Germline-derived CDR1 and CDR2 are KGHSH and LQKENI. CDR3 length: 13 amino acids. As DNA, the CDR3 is TGTGCCAGCTCATCGAAACAGGTCCACGAGCAGTACTTC. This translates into CASSSKQVHEQYF.

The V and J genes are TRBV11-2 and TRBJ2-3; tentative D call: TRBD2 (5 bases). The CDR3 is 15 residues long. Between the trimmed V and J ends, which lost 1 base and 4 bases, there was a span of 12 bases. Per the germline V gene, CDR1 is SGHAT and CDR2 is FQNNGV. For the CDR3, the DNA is TGTGCCAGCAGCTTAGGGCTAGGAGCGGCAGATACGCAGTATTTT. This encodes CASSLGLGAADTQYF.

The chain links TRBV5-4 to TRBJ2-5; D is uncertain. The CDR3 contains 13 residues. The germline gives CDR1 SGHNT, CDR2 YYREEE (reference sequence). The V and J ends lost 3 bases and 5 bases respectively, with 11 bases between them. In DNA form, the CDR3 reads TGTGCCAGCAGCTCGCTGTTGTGGGAGACCCAGTACTTC. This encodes CASSSLLWETQYF.

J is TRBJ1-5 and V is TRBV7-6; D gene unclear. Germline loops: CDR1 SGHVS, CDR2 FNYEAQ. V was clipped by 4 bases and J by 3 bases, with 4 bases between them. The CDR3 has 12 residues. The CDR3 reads CASSSNNQPQHF. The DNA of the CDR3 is TGTGCCAGCAGCTCTAACAATCAGCCCCAGCATTTT.

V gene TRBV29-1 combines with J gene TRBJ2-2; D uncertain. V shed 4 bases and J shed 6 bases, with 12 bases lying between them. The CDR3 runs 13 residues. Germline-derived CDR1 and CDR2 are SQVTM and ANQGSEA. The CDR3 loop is CSVVAGAPGELFF. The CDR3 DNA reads TGCAGCGTTGTGGCAGGAGCCCCCGGGGAGCTGTTTTTT.

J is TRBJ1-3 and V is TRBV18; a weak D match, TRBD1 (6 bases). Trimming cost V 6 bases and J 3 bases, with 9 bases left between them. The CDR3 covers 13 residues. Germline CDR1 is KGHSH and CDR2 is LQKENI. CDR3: CASSRTDGNTIYF. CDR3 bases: TGTGCCAGCTCCCGGACAGATGGAAACACCATATATTTT.